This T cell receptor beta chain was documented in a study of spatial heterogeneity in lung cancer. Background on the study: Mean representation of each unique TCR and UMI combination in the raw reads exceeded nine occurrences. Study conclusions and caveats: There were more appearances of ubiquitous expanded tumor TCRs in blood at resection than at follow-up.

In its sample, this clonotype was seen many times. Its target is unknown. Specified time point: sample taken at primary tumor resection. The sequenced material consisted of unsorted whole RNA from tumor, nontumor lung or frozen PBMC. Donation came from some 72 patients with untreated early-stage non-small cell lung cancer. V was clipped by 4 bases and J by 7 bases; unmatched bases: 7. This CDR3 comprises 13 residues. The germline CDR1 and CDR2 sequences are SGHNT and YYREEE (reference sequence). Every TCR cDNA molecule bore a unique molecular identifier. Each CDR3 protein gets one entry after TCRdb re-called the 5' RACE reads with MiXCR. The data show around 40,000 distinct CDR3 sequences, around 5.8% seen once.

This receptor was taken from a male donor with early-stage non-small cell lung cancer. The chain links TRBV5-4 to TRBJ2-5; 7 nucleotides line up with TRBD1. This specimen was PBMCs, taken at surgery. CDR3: CASSRGQDRTQYF. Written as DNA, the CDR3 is TGTGCCAGCAGCCGTGGACAGGATAGGACCCAGTACTTC.